The next 27 T cell receptor beta chains were all read from a single sample in a study of OX40 agonist ivuxolimab in advanced cancers. Library construction relied on the immunoSEQ multiplex PCR assay. Here the immuneACCESS table is served through TCRdb, limited to in-frame sequences with V and J called. Missing clones are a known gap in these copies; in checked studies unresolved V genes cover under half, and the rest lacks a known reason. A total of more than 65,000 clones appear in this sample, more than 70% of them only once. Clones ranked in the top ten supply roughly 0.59% of the sample. The input for sequencing was CD4+ or CD8+ T cells sorted from blood, taken in a trial of the OX40 agonist ivuxolimab. The receptors were sampled from an adult with an advanced solid tumor such as melanoma, head and neck, liver or kidney cancer.

The rearrangement links TRBV6-6 to TRBJ2-3; D unclear. V lost 1 base, J lost 4 bases, and 12 bases lay in between. There are 15 residues in the CDR3. Germline values: CDR1 MNHNY, CDR2 SVGAGI (reference sequence). CDR3 residues: CASSYFGGFADTQYF. Here the CDR3 DNA reads TGTGCCAGCAGTTACTTTGGCGGTTTCGCAGATACGCAGTATTTT.

This chain uses TRBV27 with TRBJ2-6; D is ambiguous. The V and J ends lost 1 base and 0 bases respectively, with 7 bases between them. The CDR3 loop spans 16 amino acids. Germline assignment: CDR1 MNHEY and CDR2 SMNVEV (reference sequence). Here the CDR3 DNA reads TGTGCCAGCAGTTTATGGTCCGGCTCTGGGGCCAACGTCCTGACTTTC. Encoded protein: CASSLWSGSGANVLTF.

The V gene is TRBV15, the J gene TRBJ2-2; D is perhaps TRBD2 (6 bases). V dropped 6 bases and J dropped 8 bases, with 16 bases sitting between them. Germline CDR1 reads LNHNV; CDR2 reads YYDKDF (reference sequence). This CDR3 is built from 14 residues. The CDR3 coding sequence is TGTGCCACCAGGGTAGGGACTGGTTTGGGGGAGCTGTTTTTT. It is translated as CATRVGTGLGELFF. Based on the CDR3 plus reference TRBV15 and TRBJ2-2, the full variable domain is DAMVIQNPRYQVTQFGKPVTLSCSQTLNHNVMYWYQQKSSQAPKLLFHYYDKDFNNEADTPDNFQSRRPNTSFCFLDIRSPGLGDTAMYLCATRVGTGLGELFFGEGSRLTVL.

The V and J genes are TRBV6-5 and TRBJ1-6; D ambiguous. The CDR3 loop spans 13 amino acids. V was shortened by 2 bases and J by 2 bases, with 1 base between the two germline ends. The germline V gene has CDR1 MNHEY and CDR2 SVGAGI. DNA of the CDR3: TGTGCCAGCAGTTACGCCTATAATTCACCCCTCCACTTT. Translated, it gives CASSYAYNSPLHF.

The J gene is TRBJ2-1, the V gene TRBV5-1, with a tentative D call TRBD1 (6 bases). CDR1 is SGHRS, CDR2 YFSETQ, per germline. The V and J ends lost 2 bases and 2 bases respectively, with 32 bases between them. CDR3 length: 22 amino acids. The CDR3 sequence is CASSFPLVGAPTGHGAYNEQFF. The CDR3 coding sequence is TGCGCCAGCAGCTTCCCCCTCGTAGGTGCCCCAACAGGGCATGGTGCCTACAATGAGCAGTTCTTC.

The rearrangement links TRBV15 to TRBJ2-1, with 7 bases that match TRBD1. The CDR3 has 15 amino acids. Per the germline V gene, CDR1 is LNHNV and CDR2 is YYDKDF (reference sequence). Trimming removed 1 base from V and 0 bases from J; junction bases left unmatched: 0. The CDR3 DNA follows: TGTGCCACCAGCAGAGGACAGGGCTCCTACAATGAGCAGTTCTTC. This sequence encodes CATSRGQGSYNEQFF.

V and J are TRBV18 and TRBJ1-1; 8 bases agree with TRBD1. Trimming at V came to 2 bases and at J to 1 base, leaving 0 bases not matched to a gene. This CDR3 has 14 amino acids. Germline V gene data show CDR1 as KGHSH and CDR2 as LQKENI. The CDR3 DNA is TGTGCCAGCTCACCAGGACAGGGGAACACTGAAGCTTTCTTT. As protein: CASSPGQGNTEAFF.

This chain joins TRBV5-1 and TRBJ1-3; no reliable D call. Germline lookup yields CDR1 SGHRS and CDR2 YFSETQ. Between the trimmed V and J ends, which lost 2 bases and 4 bases, there was a span of 10 bases. The CDR3 length is 14 residues. The CDR3 DNA reads as TGCGCCAGCAGCTTCGGGGTCCAGGGAAACACCATATATTTT. This encodes CASSFGVQGNTIYF.

CDR3: CASSGPTSERQETQYF. The CDR3 DNA is TGTGCCAGCAGCGGACCGACTAGCGAAAGGCAAGAGACCCAGTACTTC. This chain joins TRBV13 and TRBJ2-5; 8 bases line up with TRBD2. The trim removed 5 bases at V and 2 bases at J, leaving 10 bases unmatched. The CDR3 loop spans 16 amino acids. CDR1 PRHDT and CDR2 FYEKMQ come from the germline V gene (reference sequence).

The chain couples TRBV19 to TRBJ2-1, with a tentative D call TRBD1 (5 bases). V was trimmed by 3 bases and J by 1 base, leaving 10 bases between them. CDR1 LNHDA and CDR2 SQIVND come from the germline V gene (reference sequence). The CDR3 totals 15 residues. The CDR3 nucleotides read TGTGCCAGTAGTATTCAGGGCCTATCCTACAATGAGCAGTTCTTC. Its translation: CASSIQGLSYNEQFF.

This clone showed up just once. The chain links TRBV10-3 to TRBJ1-1; TRBD1 might be the D (5 bases). CDR1 and CDR2 from the germline V gene are ENHRY and SYGVKD. The CDR3 spans 14 residues. V lost 9 bases, J lost 1 base, and 15 bases lay in between. The CDR3 reads CAINTGGPNTEAFF. Written as DNA, the CDR3 is TGTGCCATAAACACTGGGGGTCCGAACACTGAAGCTTTCTTT.

In its sample, this clone was seen once. The genes are TRBV19 and TRBJ2-5, with TRBD2 identical over 8 bases. Germline CDR1 is LNHDA and CDR2 is SQIVND (reference sequence). The CDR3 covers 16 residues. Trimming took 1 base from V and 2 from J; bases not matched to a gene: 6. CDR3 sequence reads: CASSIVAGGLQETQYF. The DNA of the CDR3 is TGTGCCAGTAGTATAGTGGCGGGGGGACTTCAAGAGACCCAGTACTTC.

The chain employs TRBV6-1 and TRBJ1-5; D perhaps matches TRBD1 (6 bases). Germline CDR1 MNHNS, CDR2 SASEGT. The CDR3 is 15 residues long. Trimming removed 7 bases from V and 6 bases from J, with 19 bases in between. CDR3 bases: TGTGCCAGCACCGAAGAAAGGGGGGCTGGTCAGCCCCAGCATTTT. The encoded protein is CASTEERGAGQPQHF.

The chain employs TRBV18 and TRBJ1-2; 9 nucleotides agree with TRBD1. V gave up 3 bases and J gave up 14 bases; unmatched junction bases: 10. This CDR3 region has 13 residues. Germline V gene sequence: CDR1 KGHSH, CDR2 LQKENI. The CDR3 DNA follows: TGTGCCAGCTCACCTACCGGGACAGGGACTTCTACCTTC. Translated: CASSPTGTGTSTF.

The chain employs TRBV5-6 and TRBJ2-7; unclear D gene. The CDR3 covers 15 residues. Germline loops: CDR1 SGHDT, CDR2 YYEEEE. V lost 1 base and J lost 0, with 11 bases in between. CDR3 bases: TGTGCCAGCAGCTTGTTGGTAGGTAACTCCTACGAGCAGTACTTC. This codes for CASSLLVGNSYEQYF. The full variable domain, in which reference TRBV5-6 and TRBJ2-7 provide the parts outside the CDR3, is DAGVTQSPTHLIKTRGQQVTLRCSPKSGHDTVSWYQQALGQGPQFIFQYYEEEERQRGNFPDRFSGHQFPNYSSELNVNALLLGDSALYLCASSLLVGNSYEQYFGPGTRLTVT.

J is TRBJ2-7 and V is TRBV10-3, with D perhaps TRBD2 (5 bases). The CDR3 is 15 amino acids. The germline V gene encodes CDR1 ENHRY and CDR2 SYGVKD. Trimming removed 2 bases at V and 0 bases at J, with 11 bases between. In DNA form, the CDR3 reads TGTGCCATCAGTGAGAGTGGAGGACTCTCCTACGAGCAGTACTTC. Its protein is CAISESGGLSYEQYF.

The V gene is TRBV4-1, the J gene TRBJ2-2; weak D call: TRBD2 (6 bases). This CDR3 contains 19 residues. V was shortened by 1 base and J by 6 bases, with 24 bases between the two germline ends. Germline lookup yields CDR1 MGHRA and CDR2 YSYEKL. As DNA, the CDR3 is TGCGCCAGCAGCCAAGCGGGATCGGCCGGGGGTTTAATCTCCGGGGAGCTGTTTTTT. Encoded protein: CASSQAGSAGGLISGELFF.

The rearrangement links TRBV5-4 to TRBJ2-2; 9 bases match TRBD1. This CDR3 has 15 residues. Trimming took 5 bases from V and 5 from J; bases not matched to a gene: 7. Germline loops: CDR1 SGHNT, CDR2 YYREEE (reference sequence). The CDR3 nucleotides read TGTGCCAGCAGTCGGGACAGGGCGGGAACCGGGGAGCTGTTTTTT. It translates to CASSRDRAGTGELFF.

The chain combines TRBV5-8 with TRBJ1-2; the D is unclear. The CDR3 consists of 17 residues. Germline V CDR1 and CDR2: SGHTS, YDEGEE. Trimming took 2 bases from V and 1 from J, leaving 18 bases between them. DNA of the CDR3: TGTGCCAGCAGCTTCTTAAGCGGGCAAGGAGTTAACTATGGCTACACCTTC. Protein sequence: CASSFLSGQGVNYGYTF.

This chain uses TRBV2 with TRBJ2-5; TRBD1 matches 9 bases. Germline CDR1 SNHLY, CDR2 FYNNEI. The CDR3 is 16 residues long. Unmatched junction bases numbered 11, after V lost 4 bases and J lost 5 bases. Here the CDR3 reads CASSGPRQGGLETQYF. The CDR3 DNA follows: TGTGCCAGCAGTGGACCCAGACAGGGGGGTTTGGAGACCCAGTACTTC.

This sequence joins TRBV6-1 and TRBJ2-7, with 7 bases identical to TRBD1. From germline, CDR1 is MNHNS and CDR2 SASEGT. The CDR3 sequence is 13 residues long. Trimming removed 7 bases from V and 7 bases from J; junction bases left unmatched: 10. The CDR3 spells CASMDRWGPEQYF. The CDR3 DNA follows: TGTGCCAGCATGGACAGGTGGGGCCCAGAGCAGTACTTC.

The chain is built from TRBV29-1 and TRBJ1-1; 9 bases line up with TRBD1. This CDR3 is 12 amino acids long. With 6 bases clipped from V and 6 bases from J, the junction kept 5 bases outside the gene matches. CDR1 SQVTM and CDR2 ANQGSEA come from the germline V gene. The CDR3 DNA reads TGCAGCGTCCGGGACAGGGCGCCTGAAGCTTTCTTT. As protein: CSVRDRAPEAFF.

This rearrangement joins TRBV6-5 to TRBJ1-5; the match to TRBD1 covers 12 bases. The CDR3 extends over 15 amino acids. J gave up 5 bases and V 1 base, and 0 bases lay outside the gene matches. Germline CDR1 reads MNHEY; CDR2 reads SVGAGI. The CDR3 spells CASSYWDRGHQPQHF. Written as DNA, the CDR3 is TGTGCCAGCAGTTACTGGGACAGGGGGCATCAGCCCCAGCATTTT.

This clone was seen only once. The CDR3 bases are TGTGCCATCAGTCCAGTTAGAGGGGGCAACACTGAAGCTTTCTTT. As protein: CAISPVRGGNTEAFF. The genes are TRBV10-3 and TRBJ1-1, with TRBD1 matching over 7 bases. The germline CDR1 and CDR2 sequences are ENHRY and SYGVKD. CDR3 length: 15 residues. V shed 5 bases and J 2 bases; nucleotides not matched to a gene: 8.

This chain links TRBV18 with TRBJ1-1, with no clear D. CDR1 is KGHSH, CDR2 LQKENI, per germline. This CDR3 region has 14 residues. The V end was cut by 0 bases, the J end by 7 bases, with 12 bases between. The DNA of the CDR3 is TGTGCCAGCTCACCACCCACGAGCTTTTTTGAAGCTTTCTTT. Translation: CASSPPTSFFEAFF.

V gene TRBV5-1 combines with J gene TRBJ2-5; D remains unclear. V was shortened by 0 bases and J by 1 base, with 7 bases between the two germline ends. CDR1 and CDR2 from the germline V gene are SGHRS and YFSETQ. This CDR3 has 14 amino acids. In DNA form, the CDR3 reads TGCGCCAGCAGCTTGGGGGCAGGCCAAGAGACCCAGTACTTC. Translating gives CASSLGAGQETQYF.

V usage is TRBV21-1 and J usage is TRBJ2-7; TRBD2, the table's D call, lacks a check against the DNA. TRBV21-1 is described as a pseudogene. This CDR3 comprises 14 residues. The DNA for the CDR3 is TGTGCCAGCACCCCTGCGGGGTTTCTCTACGAGCAGTACTTC. This encodes CASTPAGFLYEQYF.